The present T cell receptor beta chain was sequenced within a study of blood T cell repertoires in COVID-19. Libraries were prepared by immunoSEQ multiplex PCR; TCRdb keeps only in-frame clonotypes and omits some of them. The sample holds roughly 250,000 clones, approximately 90% seen once. The CDR3 is 15 amino acids. The germline CDR1 and CDR2 sequences are SGHAT and FQNNGV. Trimming cost V 6 bases and J 4 bases, with 18 bases left between them. Recovered status in Cohort 3 required two negative PCRs, clearance, or symptom resolution. Sequencing was carried out using PBMCs or T cells enriched from blood (not recorded which). The clonotype originates from a woman under 30 who had recovered from COVID-19. J is TRBJ1-1 and V is TRBV11-2; TRBD1 is a possible D gene (6 bases). The CDR3 bases are TGTGCCAGCAGGGAACAGGGTCTACGGAGCACTGAAGCTTTCTTT. It codes for CASREQGLRSTEAFF.